These T cell receptor beta chains were read from a single sample in a study of identical twins. TCRdb ran MiXCR on the 5' RACE reads and lists one entry per CDR3 protein. This table holds some 240,000 distinct CDR3 sequences, about 9% found once. The sample was also reused in another study, on yellow fever vaccine responses in identical twins.

The specimen sequenced was CD8+ T cells sorted from blood. These receptors were collected from a woman aged 18-29 years in good health. Both conserved end residues are part of each CDR3. D genes are given only for firm matches. Clone sizes are given selectively: once, few, many, or a class where the clone is expanded.

TRBJ2-6	TRBV27	-	-	CASSLGLGANVLTF	TGTGCCAGCAGTTTAGGTCTGGGGGCCAACGTCCTGACTTTC
TRBJ2-6	TRBV6-1	-	-	CASSDRVSGANVLTF	TGTGCCAGCAGTGACAGAGTCTCTGGGGCCAACGTCCTGACTTTC
TRBJ2-7	TRBV7-6	-	many	CASSLATASDEQYF	TGTGCCAGCAGCTTGGCTACCGCCTCTGACGAGCAGTACTTC
TRBJ2-1	TRBV6-1	-	-	CASSEDLRGDPYNEQFF	TGTGCCAGCAGTGAAGACCTTCGCGGGGACCCTTACAATGAGCAGTTCTTC
TRBJ1-5	TRBV28	TRBD1	few	CASSYEVTGVYSNQPQHF	TGTGCCAGCAGTTATGAAGTGACAGGGGTTTATAGCAATCAGCCCCAGCATTTT
TRBJ2-7	TRBV7-9	-	many	CASSPDGDEQYF	TGTGCCAGCAGCCCCGATGGTGACGAGCAGTACTTC
TRBJ2-1	TRBV12-3/TRBV12-4	TRBD2	many	CASSLRLAGGGEQFF	TGTGCCAGCAGTTTAAGACTAGCGGGAGGGGGTGAGCAGTTCTTC
TRBJ2-1	TRBV4-3	-	many	CASSQDGGVSYNEQFF	TGCGCCAGCAGCCAAGATGGGGGAGTCTCCTACAATGAGCAGTTCTTC
TRBJ2-1	TRBV6-1	-	few	CASSLRGGEDNEQFF	TGTGCCAGCAGTCTAAGAGGGGGTGAGGACAATGAGCAGTTCTTC
TRBJ2-5	TRBV12-3/TRBV12-4	-	-	CASSFSAGQETQYF	TGTGCCAGCAGTTTTTCCGCAGGGCAAGAGACCCAGTACTTC
TRBJ2-5	TRBV7-9	TRBD2	many	CASSSPTHSGDQETQYF	TGTGCCAGCAGCTCCCCCACCCATAGCGGGGATCAAGAGACCCAGTACTTC
TRBJ2-1	TRBV27	TRBD2	-	CASTILAGGPNEQFF	TGTGCCAGCACGATACTAGCGGGAGGGCCTAATGAGCAGTTCTTC
TRBJ2-2	TRBV28	-	few	CASRPSWGPTNGELFF	TGTGCCAGCAGACCCAGTTGGGGCCCAACTAACGGGGAGCTGTTTTTT
TRBJ1-1	TRBV7-9	TRBD1	few	CASSLVGTGGNTEAFF	TGTGCCAGCAGCTTAGTCGGGACAGGGGGGAACACTGAAGCTTTCTTT
TRBJ2-7	TRBV12-3/TRBV12-4	-	many	CASSPGLVAEQYF	TGTGCCAGCAGTCCCGGGCTAGTTGCCGAGCAGTACTTC
TRBJ2-2	TRBV27	-	few	CASLGSETGELFF	TGTGCCAGCCTTGGTAGCGAAACCGGGGAGCTGTTTTTT
TRBJ2-2	TRBV5-1	-	-	CASSPAPDGAGELFF	TGCGCCAGCAGCCCTGCCCCGGACGGGGCCGGGGAGCTGTTTTTT
TRBJ2-3	TRBV29-1	TRBD2	many	CSVEGLAGVATDTQYF	TGCAGCGTTGAGGGACTAGCGGGGGTGGCCACAGATACGCAGTATTTT
TRBJ1-2	TRBV6-5	TRBD1	many	CASSYGTATGYTF	TGTGCCAGCAGTTACGGGACAGCGACTGGCTACACCTTC
TRBJ2-5	TRBV7-9	-	-	CASSLGMTTQYF	TGTGCCAGCAGCTTAGGGATGACGACCCAGTACTTC
TRBJ2-2	TRBV12-3/TRBV12-4	-	few	CASSLLVSAGELFF	TGTGCCAGCAGTTTACTCGTCAGCGCCGGGGAGCTGTTTTTT
TRBJ2-2	TRBV20-1	-	few	CSAQGPTGELFF	TGCAGTGCCCAGGGACCGACCGGGGAGCTGTTTTTT
TRBJ2-7	TRBV7-9	-	few	CVSSLLAGSGDEQYF	TGTGTCAGCAGCTTACTCGCAGGTAGCGGAGACGAGCAGTACTTC
TRBJ2-2	TRBV5-1	TRBD1	many	CASSPLQGANTGELFF	TGCGCCAGCAGCCCGTTACAGGGGGCGAACACCGGGGAGCTGTTTTTT
TRBJ1-1	TRBV5-6	-	few	CASSLVREQGPMNTEAFF	TGTGCCAGCAGCTTGGTGCGAGAACAGGGCCCCATGAACACTGAAGCTTTCTTT
TRBJ1-4	TRBV18	-	-	CASSPSALTGEKLFF	TGTGCCAGCTCACCATCCGCCCTAACAGGGGAAAAACTGTTTTTT
TRBJ1-3	TRBV3-1	-	-	CASSQDPESSGNTIYF	TGTGCCAGCAGCCAAGATCCGGAGAGCTCTGGAAACACCATATATTTT
TRBJ2-3	TRBV10-2	TRBD2	-	CASRDPGLAYTDTQYF	TGCGCCAGCAGAGATCCGGGACTAGCCTACACAGATACGCAGTATTTT
TRBJ2-1	TRBV7-9	-	few	CASSLTYLNEQFF	TGTGCCAGCAGCTTAACCTACCTCAATGAGCAGTTCTTC
TRBJ2-5	TRBV27	-	-	CASSLGAAQETQYF	TGTGCCAGCAGTTTAGGGGCGGCTCAAGAGACCCAGTACTTC
TRBJ2-7	TRBV7-6	TRBD1	-	CASSRPGTGDGLYEQYF	TGTGCCAGCAGCCGTCCCGGGACAGGGGACGGTCTCTACGAGCAGTACTTC
TRBJ2-1	TRBV10-3	TRBD1	-	CAISKPGQGGLNEQFF	TGTGCCATCAGCAAGCCGGGACAGGGGGGCCTCAATGAGCAGTTCTTC
TRBJ2-3	TRBV5-6	-	once	CAISPRPDGSTDTQYF	TGTGCCATCAGCCCCCGCCCGGACGGAAGCACAGATACGCAGTATTTT
TRBJ2-3	TRBV2	-	few	CASSGQPLTDTQYF	TGTGCCAGCTCCGGACAGCCCCTTACAGATACGCAGTATTTT
TRBJ1-2	TRBV9	-	-	CASSVLGGYGYTF	TGTGCCAGCAGCGTACTGGGTGGCTATGGCTACACCTTC